The clone carrying this T cell receptor beta chain appeared a few times. These data come from a study of shared clonotypes between healthy human individuals. Germline assignment: CDR1 MNHNS and CDR2 SASEGT. The ends were cut back, 7 bases at V and 10 bases at J, with 13 bases in the middle. CDR3 length: 11 amino acids. Repertoires were generated with immunoSEQ multiplex PCR, while TCRdb's copy carries only in-frame clones and drops some. The table shows around 1.1 million clones, with roughly 80% occurring only once. This sequence was found in a man aged 18 to 30 in good health. Some clones in this sample may be carry-over from other donors' samples. The sequenced sample was memory CD4+ T cells from PBMCs. Subset here: CD45RA-negative fraction. The J gene is TRBJ2-5, the V gene TRBV6-1, with a tentative D call TRBD1 (6 bases). CDR3 residues: CASTRTGNQYF. CDR3 sequence (DNA): TGTGCCAGCACCCGTACAGGGAACCAGTACTTC.